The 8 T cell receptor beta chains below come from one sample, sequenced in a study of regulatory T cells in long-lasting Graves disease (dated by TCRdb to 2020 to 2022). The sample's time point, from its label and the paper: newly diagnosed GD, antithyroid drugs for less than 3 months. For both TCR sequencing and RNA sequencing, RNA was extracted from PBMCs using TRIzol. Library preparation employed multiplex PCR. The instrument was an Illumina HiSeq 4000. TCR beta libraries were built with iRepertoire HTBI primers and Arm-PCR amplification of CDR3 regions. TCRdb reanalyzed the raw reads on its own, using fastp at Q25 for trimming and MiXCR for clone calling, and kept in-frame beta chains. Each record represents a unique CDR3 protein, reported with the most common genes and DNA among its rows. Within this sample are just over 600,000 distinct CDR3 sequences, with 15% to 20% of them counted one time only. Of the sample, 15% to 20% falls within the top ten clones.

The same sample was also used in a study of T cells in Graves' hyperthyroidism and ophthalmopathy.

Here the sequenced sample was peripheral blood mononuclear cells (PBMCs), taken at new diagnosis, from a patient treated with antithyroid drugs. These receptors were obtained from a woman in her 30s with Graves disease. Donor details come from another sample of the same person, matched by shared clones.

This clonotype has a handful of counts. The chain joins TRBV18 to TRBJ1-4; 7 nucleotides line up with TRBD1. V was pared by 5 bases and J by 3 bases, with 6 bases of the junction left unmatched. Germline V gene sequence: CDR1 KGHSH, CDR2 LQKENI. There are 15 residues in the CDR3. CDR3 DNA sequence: TGTGCCAGCTCATTACGACAGGGTTCTAATGAAAAACTGTTTTTT. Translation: CASSLRQGSNEKLFF.

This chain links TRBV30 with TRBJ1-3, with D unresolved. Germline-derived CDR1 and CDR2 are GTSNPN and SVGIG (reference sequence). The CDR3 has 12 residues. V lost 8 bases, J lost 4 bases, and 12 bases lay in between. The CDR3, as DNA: TGTGCCCTTTCTTGGGCCGGAAACACCATATATTTT. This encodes CALSWAGNTIYF.

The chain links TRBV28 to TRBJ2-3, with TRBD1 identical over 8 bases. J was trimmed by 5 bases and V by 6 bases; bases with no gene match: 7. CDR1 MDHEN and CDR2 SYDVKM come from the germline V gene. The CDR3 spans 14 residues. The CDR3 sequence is CASSRTGLRDTQYF. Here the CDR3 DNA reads TGTGCCAGCAGCAGGACAGGGTTAAGAGATACGCAGTATTTT.

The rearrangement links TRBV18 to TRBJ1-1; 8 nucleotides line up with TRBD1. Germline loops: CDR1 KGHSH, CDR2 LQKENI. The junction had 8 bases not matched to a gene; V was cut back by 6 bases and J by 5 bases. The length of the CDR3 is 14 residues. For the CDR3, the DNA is TGTGCCAGCTCCCAAGGGACAGGTAGTACTGAAGCTTTCTTT. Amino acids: CASSQGTGSTEAFF.

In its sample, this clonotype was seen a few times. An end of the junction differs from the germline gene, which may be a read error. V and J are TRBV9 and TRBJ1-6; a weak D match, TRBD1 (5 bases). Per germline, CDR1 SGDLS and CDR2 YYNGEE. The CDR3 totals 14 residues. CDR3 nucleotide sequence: TGTGCCAGCACCCGGGGACGAGACAATTCGCCCCTCCACTTT. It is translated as CASTRGRDNSPLHF. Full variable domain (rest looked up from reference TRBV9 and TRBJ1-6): DSGVTQTPKHLITATGQRVTLRCSPRSGDLSVYWYQQSLDQGLQFLIQYYNGEERAKGNILERFSAQQFPDLHSELNLSSLELGDSALYFCASTRGRDNSPLHFGNGTRLTVT.

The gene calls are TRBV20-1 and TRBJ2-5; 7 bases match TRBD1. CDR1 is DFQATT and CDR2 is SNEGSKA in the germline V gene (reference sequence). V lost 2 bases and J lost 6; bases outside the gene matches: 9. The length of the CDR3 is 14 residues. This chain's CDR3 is CSARYRGETKTQYF. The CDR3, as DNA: TGCAGTGCTAGATACAGGGGTGAGACAAAGACCCAGTACTTC.

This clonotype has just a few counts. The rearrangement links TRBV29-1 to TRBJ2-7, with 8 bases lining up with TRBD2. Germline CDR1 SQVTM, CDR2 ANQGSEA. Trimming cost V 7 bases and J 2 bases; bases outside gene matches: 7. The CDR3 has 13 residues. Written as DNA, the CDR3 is TGCAGCGCAGAACGGGGGGGCCCCTACGAGCAGTACTTC. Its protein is CSAERGGPYEQYF.

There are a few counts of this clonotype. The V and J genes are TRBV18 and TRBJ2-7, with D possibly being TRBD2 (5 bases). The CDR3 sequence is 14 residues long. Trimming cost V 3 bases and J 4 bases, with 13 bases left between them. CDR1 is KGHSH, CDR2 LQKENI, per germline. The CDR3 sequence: CASSPPGSHYEQYF. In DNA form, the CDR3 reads TGTGCCAGCTCACCCCCGGGGAGTCATTACGAGCAGTACTTC.